One and the same sample provided the 30 T cell receptor beta chains below, sequenced in a study of shared clonotypes between healthy human individuals. Using immunoSEQ multiplex PCR, the repertoire was profiled, and TCRdb retains in-frame clones only, with some absent. The sample consists of fewer than 2.5 million clones, approximately 94% of them appearing once. The sequencing sample was made of naive CD4+ T cells from PBMCs. Subset specified: CD45RA+ positively selected. These receptors were taken from a man aged 18-30 years in good health. Some clones in this sample may be carry-over from other donors' samples.

The gene calls are TRBV10-1 and TRBJ2-7; a possible D gene is TRBD2 (6 bases). The CDR3 has 16 amino acids. V was shortened by 3 bases and J by 1 base, with 16 bases between the two germline ends. Germline V gives CDR1 WNHNN, CDR2 SYGVQD (reference sequence). The DNA for the CDR3 is TGCGCCAGCAGTGATACCGTTACTAGCCTTTCCTACGAGCAGTACTTC. It translates to CASSDTVTSLSYEQYF.

This chain connects TRBV6-5 to TRBJ1-2, with D possibly being TRBD1 (6 bases). Per germline, CDR1 MNHEY and CDR2 SVGAGI. The CDR3 runs to 14 residues. The V and J ends lost 2 bases and 5 bases respectively, with 12 bases between them. The CDR3 loop reads CASSYVGTGYGYTF. CDR3 nucleotide sequence: TGTGCCAGCAGTTACGTCGGTACAGGGTATGGCTACACCTTC.

This clone was observed once. The V and J genes are TRBV29-1 and TRBJ2-1, with D possibly TRBD2 on 6 matching bases. Trimming pared 6 bases from V and 0 bases from J, leaving 15 bases between. Germline loops: CDR1 SQVTM, CDR2 ANQGSEA. CDR3 length: 15 amino acids. This CDR3 reads CSVAPDGSSYNEQFF. As DNA, the CDR3 is TGCAGCGTCGCCCCTGACGGGAGCTCCTACAATGAGCAGTTCTTC.

V and J are TRBV5-1 and TRBJ2-1; TRBD1 aligns across 12 bases. CDR1 and CDR2 (germline): SGHRS, YFSETQ. This CDR3 contains 17 residues. With V trimmed by 2 bases and J by 4 bases, 7 bases remained unmatched. The CDR3 region is CASSLPGQGAGYNEQFF. The CDR3 region has the DNA TGCGCCAGCAGCTTACCGGGACAGGGGGCGGGATACAATGAGCAGTTCTTC. Filled out from reference TRBV5-1 and TRBJ2-1, the complete variable domain reads KAGVTQTPRYLIKTRGQQVTLSCSPISGHRSVSWYQQTPGQGLQFLFEYFSETQRNKGNFPGRFSGRQFSNSRSEMNVSTLELGDSALYLCASSLPGQGAGYNEQFFGPGTRLTVL.

The J gene is TRBJ2-5, the V gene TRBV6-5; 9 nucleotides align to TRBD2. V gave up 5 bases and J gave up 9 bases; unmatched junction bases: 10. The CDR3 has 14 amino acids. Germline V lookup: CDR1 MNHEY, CDR2 SVGAGI. CDR3 sequence (DNA): TGTGCCAGCAGTACCCTAGCGGGGCCGGTTCCCCAGTACTTC. Translated: CASSTLAGPVPQYF.

The rearrangement uses TRBV5-1 and TRBJ1-1; tentative D call: TRBD1 (5 bases). The V gene's germline CDR1 is SGHRS and CDR2 YFSETQ. The CDR3 runs to 14 residues. The germline V and J ends were trimmed by 3 bases and 4 bases, with 13 bases remaining between them. In DNA, the CDR3 is TGCGCCAGCAGCTCCCAAGGGACCAGCACTGAAGCTTTCTTT. Residues: CASSSQGTSTEAFF.

The V and J genes are TRBV10-3 and TRBJ1-1; the D is unclear. Germline V gives CDR1 ENHRY, CDR2 SYGVKD. Trimming pared 4 bases from V and 6 bases from J, leaving 9 bases between. The CDR3 contains 12 residues. The CDR3 spells CAISGGSPEAFF. The CDR3 DNA follows: TGTGCCATCAGTGGAGGGTCTCCTGAAGCTTTCTTT.

This clone was picked up one time. The genes are TRBV7-2 and TRBJ2-5, with D maybe TRBD2 (6 bases). Germline CDR1 reads SGHTA; CDR2 reads FQGNSA. The length of the CDR3 is 13 residues. V was shortened by 5 bases and J by 2 bases, with 9 bases between the two germline ends. CDR3 amino acids: CASSSRGQETQYF. Written as DNA, the CDR3 is TGTGCCAGCAGCAGTCGGGGGCAAGAGACCCAGTACTTC. The full variable domain, with the rest looked up from reference TRBV7-2 and TRBJ2-5, is GAGVSQSPSNKVTEKGKDVELRCDPISGHTALYWYRQSLGQGLEFLIYFQGNSAPDKSGLPSDRFSAERTGGSVSTLTIQRTQQEDSAVYLCASSSRGQETQYFGPGTRLLVL.

About this clone: Other DNA sequences of this sample code for an identical CDR3. The J gene is TRBJ1-2, the V gene TRBV11-2; D unclear. From germline, CDR1 is SGHAT and CDR2 FQNNGV. Trimming took 2 bases from V and 2 from J, leaving 24 bases between them. This CDR3 is built from 19 residues. The CDR3 spells CASSLIRVGKFSPNYGYTF. CDR3 DNA: TGTGCCAGCAGCTTAATAAGGGTGGGGAAGTTCTCCCCGAACTATGGCTACACCTTC.

Comments on this clone: Other DNA sequences in the sample encode the same CDR3. This sequence joins TRBV19 and TRBJ2-3, with D possibly matching TRBD1 (6 bases). V lost 1 base and J 3 bases, leaving 8 bases between the germline ends. Germline CDR1 LNHDA, CDR2 SQIVND (reference sequence). The CDR3 loop spans 14 amino acids. The CDR3 sequence: CASSIGGGTDTQYF. Here the CDR3 DNA reads TGTGCCAGTAGTATAGGAGGGGGTACAGATACGCAGTATTTT.

The chain carries TRBV5-1 and TRBJ2-1; no clear D gene. The CDR3 covers 13 residues. The germline V gene has CDR1 SGHRS and CDR2 YFSETQ. V was pared by 0 bases and J by 8 bases, with 9 bases between. The CDR3 here is CASSLGAHDEQFF. CDR3 DNA: TGCGCCAGCAGCTTGGGGGCCCACGATGAGCAGTTCTTC.

The gene calls are TRBV5-4 and TRBJ2-7, with D perhaps assigned TRBD1 or TRBD2 (5 bases each). Germline CDR1 and CDR2: SGHNT and YYREEE (reference sequence). The V end lost 4 bases, the J end lost 2 bases, and 13 bases lay between the germline ends. The CDR3 is 14 amino acids. CDR3 region: CASSAGTVPYEQYF. CDR3 DNA sequence: TGTGCCAGCAGCGCCGGGACGGTCCCCTACGAGCAGTACTTC.

CDR3 sequence: CATSREITGNQPQHF. As DNA, the CDR3 is TGTGCCACCAGCAGAGAGATTACAGGGAATCAGCCCCAGCATTTT. The chain couples TRBV15 to TRBJ1-5; perhaps TRBD1 as D (6 bases). V lost 0 bases and J 4 bases, leaving 10 bases between the germline ends. This CDR3 region has 15 residues. Germline CDR1 is LNHNV and CDR2 is YYDKDF (reference sequence). The variable domain in full, completed from reference TRBV15 and TRBJ1-5, reads DAMVIQNPRYQVTQFGKPVTLSCSQTLNHNVMYWYQQKSSQAPKLLFHYYDKDFNNEADTPDNFQSRRPNTSFCFLDIRSPGLGDTAMYLCATSREITGNQPQHFGDGTRLSIL.

The V gene is TRBV2, the J gene TRBJ2-7, with D tentatively TRBD1 (5 bases). The CDR3 sequence is 13 residues long. The germline gives CDR1 SNHLY, CDR2 FYNNEI. Deletions cut 5 bases from V and 3 bases from J, with 11 bases between. CDR3 region: CASSHQGGYEQYF. The CDR3 nucleotides read TGTGCCAGCAGTCATCAGGGCGGCTACGAGCAGTACTTC.

Only one count was recorded for this clone. This chain uses TRBV18 with TRBJ2-7; no clear D gene. The V end was cut by 3 bases, the J end by 6 bases, with 21 bases between. Germline-derived CDR1 and CDR2 are KGHSH and LQKENI. The CDR3 is made up of 16 amino acids. The CDR3 reads CASSPGTSAMMGEQYF. The CDR3 DNA is TGTGCCAGCTCACCGGGTACCTCCGCCATGATGGGCGAGCAGTACTTC. The full variable domain, its missing parts supplied by reference TRBV18 and TRBJ2-7, is NAGVMQNPRHLVRRRGQEARLRCSPMKGHSHVYWYRQLPEEGLKFMVYLQKENIIDESGMPKERFSAEFPKEGPSILRIQQVVRGDSAAYFCASSPGTSAMMGEQYFGPGTRLTVT.

This chain uses TRBV2 with TRBJ1-5, with a weak D call TRBD1 (6 bases). Trimming removed 4 bases from V and 6 bases from J, with 16 bases in between. The length of the CDR3 is 15 residues. Germline CDR1 reads SNHLY; CDR2 reads FYNNEI. The CDR3 loop is CASSVTYREGQPQHF. The CDR3 region has the DNA TGTGCCAGCAGTGTGACCTACAGGGAGGGTCAGCCCCAGCATTTT.

The chain is built from TRBV2 and TRBJ1-3; D is unresolved. Trimming removed 4 bases from V and 3 bases from J, with 10 bases in between. Germline V gene lookup returns CDR1 SNHLY and CDR2 FYNNEI. The CDR3 is made up of 14 amino acids. The chain's CDR3 is CASSVLRVGNTIYF. CDR3 nucleotide sequence: TGTGCCAGCAGTGTCCTCCGGGTTGGAAACACCATATATTTT.

This sequence joins TRBV10-3 and TRBJ2-7; TRBD1 matches 7 bases. V shed 0 bases, J shed 2 bases, and the junction held 1 base outside the gene matches. The CDR3 loop spans 14 amino acids. Per the germline V gene, CDR1 is ENHRY and CDR2 is SYGVKD. In nucleotides, the CDR3 is TGTGCCATCAGTGAGTCGACAGGGACCTACGAGCAGTACTTC. It encodes CAISESTGTYEQYF.

The genes are TRBV28 and TRBJ2-3, with a weak D call TRBD1 (5 bases). Trimming removed 5 bases at V and 1 base at J, with 10 bases between. Germline V gene sequence: CDR1 MDHEN, CDR2 SYDVKM. The CDR3 runs to 14 residues. The CDR3 spells CASSTGDGTDTQYF. The CDR3 region has the DNA TGTGCCAGCAGTACAGGCGATGGCACAGATACGCAGTATTTT.

The chain couples TRBV28 to TRBJ1-2; the D is unclear. This CDR3 is built from 13 residues. Germline V gene data show CDR1 as MDHEN and CDR2 as SYDVKM. Deletions cut 3 bases from V and 3 bases from J, with 8 bases between. CDR3 residues: CASSLGYDYGYTF. The DNA for the CDR3 is TGTGCCAGCAGTTTGGGCTACGACTATGGCTACACCTTC.

The V and J genes are TRBV5-1 and TRBJ1-3; the D gene is possibly TRBD1 (6 bases). Germline-derived CDR1 and CDR2 are SGHRS and YFSETQ. Trimming shortened V by 0 bases and J by 4 bases, and 14 bases separated the two germline ends. The CDR3 is made up of 16 amino acids. The DNA of the CDR3 is TGCGCCAGCAGCTTGGCCACAGGGTCCATAGGAAACACCATATATTTT. Protein product: CASSLATGSIGNTIYF.

This chain joins TRBV7-3 and TRBJ2-3; a possible D gene is TRBD2 (6 bases). The CDR3 has 16 amino acids. Trimming left V 3 bases short and J 1 base short, with 14 bases between. The germline gives CDR1 SGHTA, CDR2 FQGTGA. The CDR3 sequence: CASSFGGSTRTDTQYF. The CDR3 nucleotides read TGTGCCAGCAGCTTTGGGGGGAGCACACGCACAGATACGCAGTATTTT.

The sample holds one count of this clone. The CDR3 loop is CASRGPKETQYF. CDR3 coding DNA: TGTGCCAGCAGGGGCCCCAAAGAGACCCAGTACTTC. The chain couples TRBV6-5 to TRBJ2-5; D gene unclear. From germline, CDR1 is MNHEY and CDR2 SVGAGI. The CDR3 covers 12 residues. Deletions cut 6 bases from V and 3 bases from J, with 8 bases between.

This clone was detected only once. The chain links TRBV12-5 to TRBJ1-2; a weak D match, TRBD1 (5 bases). Germline CDR1 reads LGHNT; CDR2 reads FRNRAP. The CDR3 is 15 amino acids. The V end was cut by 0 bases, the J end by 8 bases, with 16 bases between. The CDR3, as DNA: TGTGCTAGTGGTTTGGTACGAGGGGCGCTGGGAGGCTACACCTTC. As protein: CASGLVRGALGGYTF.

The V call is TRBV6-6, the J call TRBJ1-5, with 7 bases aligning to TRBD1. Germline CDR1 is MNHNY and CDR2 is SVGAGI (reference sequence). This CDR3 has 14 amino acids. J was trimmed by 0 bases and V by 8 bases; bases with no gene match: 4. The chain's CDR3 is CASGTANSNQPQHF. Here the CDR3 DNA reads TGTGCCAGCGGGACAGCTAATAGCAATCAGCCCCAGCATTTT.

The chain's CDR3 is CASSQISLAGDTDTQYF. The CDR3, as DNA: TGCGCCAGCAGCCAGATTTCCCTAGCGGGAGACACAGATACGCAGTATTTT. J is TRBJ2-3 and V is TRBV4-3; 10 bases align to TRBD2. The J segment lost 2 bases and the V segment lost 3 bases, leaving 8 bases of the junction unmatched. CDR1 is LGHNA and CDR2 is YSLEER in the germline V gene. The CDR3 runs 17 residues.

J is TRBJ1-4 and V is TRBV7-2, with D perhaps TRBD1 (6 bases). V was shortened by 1 base and J by 7 bases, with 13 bases between the two germline ends. This CDR3 has 15 amino acids. CDR1 and CDR2 from the germline V gene are SGHTA and FQGNSA. Written as DNA, the CDR3 is TGTGCCAGCAGCTTAGGCGGGGGCGCCGGTGAAAAACTGTTTTTT. The encoded protein is CASSLGGGAGEKLFF. The full variable domain, with the rest looked up from reference TRBV7-2 and TRBJ1-4, is GAGVSQSPSNKVTEKGKDVELRCDPISGHTALYWYRQSLGQGLEFLIYFQGNSAPDKSGLPSDRFSAERTGGSVSTLTIQRTQQEDSAVYLCASSLGGGAGEKLFFGSGTQLSVL.

This rearrangement joins TRBV5-1 to TRBJ1-1; D is possibly TRBD1 (5 bases). The germline CDR1 and CDR2 sequences are SGHRS and YFSETQ. CDR3 size: 16 residues. The V gene lost 3 bases and the J gene lost 4 bases, with 19 bases spanning the gap. The CDR3 protein is CASSSGNRLVVTEAFF. The CDR3 DNA sequence: TGCGCCAGCAGCTCGGGTAACAGGTTAGTGGTCACTGAAGCTTTCTTT.

The CDR3 DNA follows: TGTGCCAGCACGAGGGGGTCGGGCTCCTACGAGCAGTACTTC. Its translation is CASTRGSGSYEQYF. This rearrangement joins TRBV2 to TRBJ2-5; D is perhaps TRBD1 (6 bases). The J call may be wrong; the DNA end is better matched by TRBJ2-7. Per the germline V gene, CDR1 is SNHLY and CDR2 is FYNNEI. The CDR3 totals 14 residues.

As for this clone: Other DNA sequences from this sample encode an identical CDR3 as well. The V gene is TRBV10-3, the J gene TRBJ1-2; unclear D gene. V was cut by 0 bases and J by 4 bases, with 3 bases left in between. CDR1 is ENHRY, CDR2 SYGVKD, per germline. There are 12 residues in the CDR3. The CDR3 reads CAISESTYGYTF. The CDR3 DNA sequence: TGTGCCATCAGTGAGTCAACCTATGGCTACACCTTC.